This TCR beta chain is from a study of cytomegalovirus exposure and HLA in healthy donors. Study-wide points: Specificity of a few CMV-associated chains for CMV antigens was verified in vitro. Published work reported that the classifier diagnosed cytomegalovirus status with high specificity and sensitivity. The tendency of first-cohort TCR clusters to co-occur in the 90 to 150 validation repertoires was the finding of a later analysis.

Concerning this clone: The target antigen is unknown.

J gave up 6 bases and V 5 bases, and 4 bases lay outside the gene matches. The germline CDR1 and CDR2 sequences are MDHEN and SYDVKM. This CDR3 is 12 amino acids long. The data were produced by immunoSEQ multiplex PCR, yet TCRdb's version contains in-frame clones alone and is incomplete. The data show 70,000 or so clones, roughly 93% seen once. Separation from the roughly 670-subject first cohort characterized the roughly 130-subject validation cohort, to which the donors belonged. The sequenced sample was PBMCs. The source of this sequence is a young woman in good health and CMV-seronegative. The J gene is TRBJ2-7, the V gene TRBV28; 7 nucleotides line up with TRBD1. DNA for the CDR3: TGTGCCAGCAGTCGACAGGGTCCCGAGCAGTACTTC. Protein: CASSRQGPEQYF.